The rows below give T cell receptor beta chains drawn from one sample of a study of blood T cell repertoires in COVID-19. Profiled with immunoSEQ multiplex PCR; TCRdb holds only in-frame clones, not every one. The table lists nearly 350,000 clones, over 70% of them singletons. The sequenced sample consisted of peripheral blood. These receptors were collected from a woman between 45 and 65 years old with COVID-19, enrolled during active disease. Each CDR3 is given without its conserved first and last residue. Each record gives: V gene, CDR3 protein.

V: TRBV5-1
CDR3: ASSLSPAGGADYGYT

V: TRBV7-2
CDR3: ASSLWTGSDTEAF

V: TRBV9
CDR3: ASSFSPVDEQF

V: TRBV5-4
CDR3: ASSLPRSTDTQY

V: TRBV5-1
CDR3: ASSLAGETQY

V: TRBV18
CDR3: ASSPEGAGEQY

V: TRBV19
CDR3: ASSLIPSGQFRTEAF

V: TRBV11-2
CDR3: ASTRGNTQY

V: TRBV11-2
CDR3: ASSFLDFSGNTIY

V: TRBV5-4
CDR3: ASIRSLSGDPTYNEQF

V: TRBV9
CDR3: ASSVETGAGNTIY

V: TRBV9
CDR3: ASSVRTSGTNEQF

V: TRBV4-1
CDR3: ASSPRTGKDTQY

V: TRBV5-4
CDR3: ASSGQGGYAEAF

V: TRBV15
CDR3: ATSQDRGRGNQPQH

V: TRBV6-6
CDR3: ASSYEQGGGQPQH

V: TRBV5-1
CDR3: ASSLVVDYEQY

V: TRBV2
CDR3: ASKRTDSNQPQH

V: TRBV30
CDR3: AWSVLGGNQPQH

V: TRBV6-5
CDR3: ASSYSTGQYGYT

V: TRBV7-9
CDR3: ASSLGQANTEAF

V: TRBV5-6
CDR3: ASSLAGKDYGYT

V: TRBV18
CDR3: ASSPNVETGRQPQH

V: TRBV5-1
CDR3: ASSLVGQGASAKNIQY

V: TRBV5-1
CDR3: ASSLTPGQGNEQF

V: TRBV27
CDR3: ASSPTGGGGANVLT

V: TRBV24-1
CDR3: ATSDPGNPNTGELF

V: TRBV27
CDR3: ASSRGFTGANVLT

V: TRBV5-4
CDR3: ASSSRGSTYEQY

V: TRBV18
CDR3: ASSGSGALVL

V: TRBV5-6
CDR3: ASSAGTGGTNYGYT

V: TRBV19
CDR3: ASSISTGNYGYT

V: TRBV7-2
CDR3: ASSLDGTGEKLF

V: TRBV25-1
CDR3: ASSAVGKLF

V: TRBV6-5
CDR3: ASTRLAGGPYEQY

V: TRBV13
CDR3: AGEAGNSNEQF

V: TRBV25-1
CDR3: ASGAEVAGGVLHTQY

V: TRBV11-1
CDR3: ASSPRTGGVRTEAF

V: TRBV5-1
CDR3: ASSLDGTGRYGYT

V: TRBV6-2/TRBV6-3
CDR3: ASSGTGGVGTQY

V: TRBV30
CDR3: AWRAGWLNTGELF

V: TRBV20-1
CDR3: SAEGNEKLF

V: TRBV5-1
CDR3: ASSWTGVQETQY

V: TRBV5-1
CDR3: ASSGGQGNQPQH